A single sample is the source of the 25 T cell receptor beta chains below, sequenced in a study of blood T cell repertoires in COVID-19. Using immunoSEQ multiplex PCR, the repertoire was profiled, and TCRdb retains in-frame clones only, with some absent. The sample includes about 250,000 clones, about 91% of them seen just once. Sequenced input: peripheral blood. The receptors were sampled from a woman aged 25 to 45 with COVID-19, enrolled during active disease.

V usage is TRBV28 and J usage is TRBJ1-3; 8 bases map to TRBD1. The CDR3 has 14 residues. Trimming at V came to 4 bases and at J to 4 bases, leaving 3 bases not matched to a gene. Germline-derived CDR1 and CDR2 are MDHEN and SYDVKM. The CDR3, as DNA: TGTGCCAGCAGTTGGACAGGGACAGGAAACACCATATATTTT. Encoded protein: CASSWTGTGNTIYF. Full variable domain (rest looked up from reference TRBV28 and TRBJ1-3): DVKVTQSSRYLVKRTGEKVFLECVQDMDHENMFWYRQDPGLGLRLIYFSYDVKMKEKGDIPEGYSVSREKKERFSLILESASTNQTSMYLCASSWTGTGNTIYFGEGSWLTVV.

The chain links TRBV29-1 to TRBJ2-1, with 10 positions matching TRBD2. The germline V gene has CDR1 SQVTM and CDR2 ANQGSEA. V was clipped by 5 bases and J by 7 bases; unmatched bases: 5. The CDR3 length is 13 residues. The CDR3 loop reads CSVRTSGLNEQFF. The CDR3 nucleotides are TGCAGCGTTAGGACTAGCGGACTAAATGAGCAGTTCTTC.

The chain couples TRBV12-3 or TRBV12-4 to TRBJ1-1; TRBD1 agrees at 7 bases. The CDR3 runs 13 residues. V lost 3 bases and J lost 11; bases outside the gene matches: 9. The CDR3 region has the DNA TGTGCCAGCAGTTTTGGGACAGAGTTGGGCGCTTTCTTT. Protein: CASSFGTELGAFF.

V gene TRBV27 combines with J gene TRBJ1-2, with 9 bases aligning to TRBD1. V lost 5 bases, J lost 6 bases, and 4 bases stayed unmatched. The length of the CDR3 is 13 residues. Germline assignment: CDR1 MNHEY and CDR2 SMNVEV (reference sequence). The CDR3 nucleotides are TGTGCCAGCAGTCCTGGGACAGGGAATGGCTACACCTTC. Translation gives CASSPGTGNGYTF.

The V call is TRBV5-8, the J call TRBJ2-7; D gene unclear. The length of the CDR3 is 12 residues. Germline CDR1 SGHTS, CDR2 YDEGEE. Trimming took 4 bases from V and 0 from J, leaving 5 bases between them. In DNA, the CDR3 is TGTGCCAGCAGCCCCTTCTCCTACGAGCAGTACGTC. Translating it yields CASSPFSYEQYV.

The gene calls are TRBV6-5 and TRBJ2-5, with no clear D. Germline CDR1 and CDR2: MNHEY and SVGAGI. This CDR3 has 13 amino acids. The V and J ends lost 5 bases and 5 bases respectively, with 12 bases between them. Written as DNA, the CDR3 is TGTGCCAGCAGTCCATACGAGGCGGAGACCCAGTACTTC. Protein sequence: CASSPYEAETQYF.

The chain links TRBV7-9 to TRBJ1-2; maybe TRBD1 (6 bases). CDR1 and CDR2 from the germline V gene are SEHNR and FQNEAQ (reference sequence). There are 15 residues in the CDR3. Trimming removed 5 bases from V and 4 bases from J, with 17 bases in between. CDR3 amino acids: CASSPMRGGTYGYTF. DNA for the CDR3: TGTGCCAGCAGCCCGATGAGGGGGGGCACCTATGGCTACACCTTC.

V and J are TRBV4-3 and TRBJ1-1, with 8 bases aligning to TRBD1. The germline gives CDR1 LGHNA, CDR2 YSLEER. The CDR3 length is 13 residues. The J segment lost 5 bases and the V segment lost 2 bases, leaving 1 base of the junction unmatched. The CDR3 loop reads CASSQYRGTEAFF. CDR3 nucleotide sequence: TGCGCCAGCAGCCAATACAGGGGGACTGAAGCTTTCTTT.

V usage is TRBV28 and J usage is TRBJ2-5; D remains unclear. The ends were cut back, 9 bases at V and 1 base at J, with 15 bases in the middle. Germline V gene data show CDR1 as MDHEN and CDR2 as SYDVKM. The length of the CDR3 is 14 residues. CDR3 bases: TGTGCCAGTACGTCGCTACCGAGCCAAGAGACCCAGTACTTC. Its translation is CASTSLPSQETQYF.

The rearrangement uses TRBV15 and TRBJ1-5, with D tentatively TRBD1 (6 bases). This CDR3 region has 16 residues. V gave up 0 bases and J gave up 6 bases, with 15 bases separating them. Germline values: CDR1 LNHNV, CDR2 YYDKDF (reference sequence). CDR3 sequence: CATSRDFGGGPQPQHF. CDR3 DNA: TGTGCCACCAGCAGAGATTTCGGGGGGGGGCCTCAGCCCCAGCATTTT.

The chain recombines TRBV4-1 with TRBJ2-7; 8 bases map to TRBD1. CDR1 and CDR2 (germline): MGHRA, YSYEKL. Trimming at V came to 4 bases and at J to 1 base, leaving 6 bases not matched to a gene. The CDR3 is made up of 15 amino acids. The DNA for the CDR3 is TGCGCCAGCAGCCCCGGGACAGGACCTTCCTACGAGCAGTACTTC. Translating it yields CASSPGTGPSYEQYF.

This clone came up once. The chain joins TRBV5-4 to TRBJ2-5; D is possibly TRBD1 (7 bases). V was shortened by 3 bases and J by 3 bases, with 18 bases between the two germline ends. The CDR3 sequence is 16 residues long. Germline values: CDR1 SGHNT, CDR2 YYREEE (reference sequence). CDR3 sequence (DNA): TGTGCCAGCAGCTCCAGGGGGACTTACAATAAAGAGACCCAGTACTTC. As protein: CASSSRGTYNKETQYF.

Here the CDR3 DNA reads TGTGCCAGCAGTTTCGCCTCCGGGACTAGGGGGATGGATGAGCAGTTCTTC. Its protein is CASSFASGTRGMDEQFF. The rearrangement joins TRBV6-2 or TRBV6-3 to TRBJ2-1; TRBD2 matches at 8 bases. The germline V gene has CDR1 MNHEY and CDR2 SVGEGT. CDR3 size: 17 residues. Losses at the gene ends were 4 bases for V and 8 bases for J; bases not matched to a gene: 16.

Here the CDR3 reads CASSGVAVTDTQYF. CDR3 nucleotides: TGTGCCAGCTCCGGGGTTGCGGTCACAGATACGCAGTATTTT. The gene calls are TRBV7-9 and TRBJ2-3; weak D call: TRBD2 (5 bases). The germline CDR1 and CDR2 sequences are SEHNR and FQNEAQ (reference sequence). Trimming shortened V by 8 bases and J by 2 bases, and 14 bases separated the two germline ends. This CDR3 is built from 14 residues.

The chain couples TRBV3-1 (or the pseudogene TRBV3-2) to TRBJ1-2; D is uncertain. From germline, CDR1 is LGHDT and CDR2 YNNKEL (reference sequence). V lost 4 bases, J lost 4 bases, and 13 bases lay in between. The CDR3 sequence is 14 residues long. The CDR3: CASSLSTVPYGYTF. CDR3 bases: TGTGCCAGCAGCCTCAGCACAGTCCCCTATGGCTACACCTTC.

The rearrangement uses TRBV6-2 or TRBV6-3 and TRBJ2-7; TRBD1 matches at 8 bases. The germline gives CDR1 MNHEY, CDR2 SVGEGT. Trimming removed 0 bases from V and 6 bases from J; junction bases left unmatched: 10. The CDR3 is 16 amino acids. In nucleotides, the CDR3 is TGTGCCAGCAGTTACTCGACTAGGACAGGGTTTAGCGAGCAGTACGTC. It encodes CASSYSTRTGFSEQYV.

The genes are TRBV5-5 and TRBJ1-1; TRBD1 might be the D (6 bases). CDR3 length: 15 residues. V lost 1 base to trimming and J lost 2 bases, with 12 bases between them. Germline V CDR1 and CDR2: SGHKS, YYEKEE (reference sequence). DNA for the CDR3: TGTGCCAGCAGCTTGTGGGGAGGGGGAAACACTGAAGCTTTCTTT. Its translation is CASSLWGGGNTEAFF.

The V call is TRBV28, the J call TRBJ2-6, with TRBD1 matching over 10 bases. The germline CDR1 and CDR2 sequences are MDHEN and SYDVKM. The ends lost 10 bases at V and 0 bases at J; junction bases unmatched: 6. The length of the CDR3 is 16 residues. The CDR3 region has the DNA TGTGCCACCATGACAGGGGGCCTCTCTGGGGCCAACGTCCTGACTTTC. This codes for CATMTGGLSGANVLTF.

The table lists this clone with a count of one. This chain joins TRBV18 and TRBJ2-7; TRBD2 matches 12 bases. Trimming took 1 base from V and 0 from J; bases not matched to a gene: 13. CDR3 length: 20 amino acids. From germline, CDR1 is KGHSH and CDR2 LQKENI. The CDR3 region is CASSPRLAGGQVSLSYEQYF. CDR3 sequence (DNA): TGTGCCAGCTCACCACGCCTAGCGGGGGGGCAAGTGTCCCTCTCCTACGAGCAGTACTTC.

This clone has a single count. The chain has TRBV27 and TRBJ1-1; D possibly corresponds to TRBD1 (5 bases). The germline V gene encodes CDR1 MNHEY and CDR2 SMNVEV (reference sequence). CDR3 size: 13 residues. V was clipped by 8 bases and J by 0 bases, with 10 bases between them. The CDR3 DNA sequence: TGTGCCAGCGGGGCCTTTATGAACACTGAAGCTTTCTTT. This gives the protein CASGAFMNTEAFF.

This chain joins TRBV5-4 and TRBJ2-2; D possibly corresponds to TRBD2 (6 bases). V was cut by 0 bases and J by 8 bases, with 11 bases left in between. Germline loops: CDR1 SGHNT, CDR2 YYREEE (reference sequence). The CDR3 covers 14 residues. The CDR3 sequence is CASSLGLALGELFF. Here the CDR3 DNA reads TGTGCCAGCAGCTTGGGGCTAGCGCTGGGGGAGCTGTTTTTT.

The chain recombines TRBV7-2 with TRBJ1-2; the match to TRBD1 covers 11 bases. V shed 7 bases and J 7 bases; nucleotides not matched to a gene: 11. The germline V gene has CDR1 SGHTA and CDR2 FQGNSA. This CDR3 is 15 amino acids long. The DNA for the CDR3 is TGTGCCAGCACCTGGACAGGGGGCGAATTTGGTGGCTACACCTTC. Amino acids: CASTWTGGEFGGYTF.

The chain has TRBV6-4 and TRBJ2-7; tentatively, D is TRBD1 (6 bases). The CDR3 is 16 amino acids. V lost 6 bases to trimming and J lost 1 base, with 19 bases between them. Per germline, CDR1 MRHNA and CDR2 SNTAGT. The CDR3 DNA follows: TGTGCCAGCAGCCAGCGGCAGGCGGACAGATCCTACGAGCAGTACGTC. It specifies CASSQRQADRSYEQYV.

The genes are TRBV9 and TRBJ2-1, with 8 nucleotides matching TRBD1. V trimming: 4 bases; J trimming: 5 bases; junction bases outside the gene matches: 11. The CDR3 is 16 amino acids. CDR1 is SGDLS, CDR2 YYNGEE, per germline. This chain's CDR3 is CASSTRTGWGHNEQFF. CDR3 in DNA: TGTGCCAGCAGCACTAGGACAGGGTGGGGGCACAATGAGCAGTTCTTC.

V gene TRBV20-1 combines with J gene TRBJ1-4; D is uncertain. V lost 3 bases and J 11 bases, leaving 10 bases between the germline ends. The germline V gene encodes CDR1 DFQATT and CDR2 SNEGSKA (reference sequence). CDR3 length: 11 amino acids. The DNA of the CDR3 is TGCAGTGCTAGGTTACAAGATAAACTGTTTTTT. This gives the protein CSARLQDKLFF.